This T cell receptor (beta chain) originates from a study of shared clonotypes between healthy human individuals. Study results and limitations: Sequencing depth was expected to influence donor clonotype sharing. Limited genetic and exposure-history diversity came from having few donors.

This table comes from immunoSEQ multiplex PCR, and its TCRdb copy is limited to in-frame clones, with some not included. The table lists approximately 2.4 million clones, approximately 96% of them singletons. Remarks on this clone: Its cognate antigen is unknown.

CDR1 SEHNR and CDR2 FQNEAQ come from the germline V gene (reference sequence). V shed 5 bases, J shed 4 bases, and the junction held 5 bases outside the gene matches. CDR3 size: 15 residues. This chain uses TRBV7-9 with TRBJ1-3; 10 nucleotides match TRBD1. Sequences were obtained from naive CD4+ T cells sorted from blood. Subset indicated: CD45RA+ positively selected. The sequence was collected from a man aged 18 to 30 in good health. In DNA form, the CDR3 reads TGTGCCAGCAGCGAGGACAGGGGGGCCGGAAACACCATATATTTT. As protein: CASSEDRGAGNTIYF.